This T cell receptor beta chain was sequenced for a study of CD8+CD57+ T cells in acquired aplastic anemia. Overall study: The average for DNA from sorted CD4+ and CD8+ cells was about 3.3 ug.

Genomic DNA acted as the template from which TCR beta VDJ combination and CDR3 sequence profiling were carried out. TCRdb called the reads again in MiXCR, with one record for every CDR3 protein. The data contain under 200,000 distinct CDR3 sequences, 71% of them singletons. The sequenced patients had an expansion of CD8+CD57+ cells seen by flow cytometry. Severe acquired aplastic anemia was diagnosed in all patients. This CDR3 comprises 15 residues. The V segment lost 7 bases and the J segment 4 bases; nucleotides outside the gene matches: 8. Germline CDR1 and CDR2: MRHNA and SNTAGT. Study results and limitations: Common to patients and controls were 25 to 30 CD8+ CDR3 sequences. The study found no significant CD8+ Simpson's diversity difference between patients and controls.

This clonotype occurred a few times. Its antigen is unknown. The chain links TRBV6-4 to TRBJ2-2; TRBD1 matches 8 bases. This sequence originates from a human donor with aplastic anemia. The sequenced material came from sorted CD4+, CD8+, or CD8+CD57+ T cells (not recorded which) from PBMCs. Here the CDR3 reads CASKSGGESTGELFF. DNA for the CDR3: TGTGCCAGCAAATCAGGGGGCGAAAGCACCGGGGAGCTGTTTTTT.